The table lists the clone carrying this TCR beta chain with many counts. What it binds is unknown. The sample originates from a study of T cells after yellow fever vaccination. Looking at the study overall: Fractions of limited cellularity were prepared by means of SMART-Seq v4 Ultra Low Input.

Findings and caveats of the study: Reappearance after the booster was seen for most primary-vaccination clones, at 96% CD4 and 88% CD8.

TCRdb reanalysed the 5' RACE reads using MiXCR and keeps one entry per CDR3 protein. The data hold some 350,000 distinct CDR3 sequences, with about 4% observed a single time. This receptor was taken from a man aged 18 to 30 who received the YFV17D yellow fever vaccine. Sequencing used PBMCs, obtained 5 days after the yellow fever booster vaccination.

For the CDR3, the DNA is TGTGCCAGCTCACCAGGGAGCGAGACCCAGTACTTC. Protein: CASSPGSETQYF. The chain employs TRBV2 and TRBJ2-5, with D perhaps TRBD1 or TRBD2 (5 bases each). Germline lookup yields CDR1 SNHLY and CDR2 FYNNEI. The CDR3 totals 12 residues. Trimming pared 8 bases from V and 5 bases from J, leaving 12 bases between.